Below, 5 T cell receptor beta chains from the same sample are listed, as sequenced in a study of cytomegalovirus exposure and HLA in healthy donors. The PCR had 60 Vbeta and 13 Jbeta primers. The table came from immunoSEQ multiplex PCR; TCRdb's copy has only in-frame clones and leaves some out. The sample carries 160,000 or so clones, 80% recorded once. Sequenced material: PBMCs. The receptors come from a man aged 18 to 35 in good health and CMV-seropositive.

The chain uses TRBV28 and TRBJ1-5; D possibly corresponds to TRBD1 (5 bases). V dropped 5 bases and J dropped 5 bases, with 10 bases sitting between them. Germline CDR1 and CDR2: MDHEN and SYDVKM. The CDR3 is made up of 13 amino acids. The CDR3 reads CASSQQGYQPQHF. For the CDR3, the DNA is TGTGCCAGCAGTCAGCAGGGATATCAGCCCCAGCATTTT.

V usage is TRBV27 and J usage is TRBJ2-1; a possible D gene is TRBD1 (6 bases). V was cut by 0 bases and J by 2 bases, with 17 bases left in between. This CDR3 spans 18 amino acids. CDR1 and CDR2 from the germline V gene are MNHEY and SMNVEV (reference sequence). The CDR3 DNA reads TGTGCCAGCAGTTTATCTACACCCGGGACACTTACCTACAATGAGCAGTTCTTC. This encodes CASSLSTPGTLTYNEQFF.

The CDR3 sequence: CASSPDRLYEQYF. The CDR3 nucleotides read TGTGCCAGTAGTCCGGACAGGCTATACGAGCAGTACTTC. The rearrangement joins TRBV19 to TRBJ2-7; TRBD1 aligns across 7 bases. The CDR3 covers 13 residues. Germline CDR1 reads LNHDA; CDR2 reads SQIVND (reference sequence). J was trimmed by 4 bases and V by 5 bases; bases with no gene match: 5.

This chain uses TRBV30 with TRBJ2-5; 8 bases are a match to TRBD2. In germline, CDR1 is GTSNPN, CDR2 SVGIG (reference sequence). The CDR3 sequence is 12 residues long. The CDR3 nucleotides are TGTGCTACCGGGGGGGGCCAAGAGACCCAGTACTTC. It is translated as CATGGGQETQYF.

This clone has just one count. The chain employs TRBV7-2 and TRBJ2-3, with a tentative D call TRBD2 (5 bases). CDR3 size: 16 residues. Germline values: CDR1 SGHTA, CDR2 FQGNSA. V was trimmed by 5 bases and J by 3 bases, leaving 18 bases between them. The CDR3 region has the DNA TGTGCCAGCAGCCCGAACGGGGTATTCTCTACAGATACGCAGTATTTT. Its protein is CASSPNGVFSTDTQYF.